The 29 T cell receptor beta chains below all came from one sample that was sequenced in a study of type 1 and type 2 diabetes patients. Amplification started from genomic DNA. Multiplex PCR with 30 forward and 13 reverse primers amplified the TCR beta CDR3. One entry per CDR3 protein, called by TCRdb with MiXCR from the multiplex PCR reads. There are about 250,000 distinct CDR3 sequences in the sample; more than 40% occur only once, and around 15% lies in the top ten. Sequenced input: peripheral blood mononuclear cells (PBMCs). The receptors were gathered from a man aged 18 to 30 with type 2 diabetes.

The chain uses TRBV28 and TRBJ2-7; TRBD1 agrees at 9 bases. The V and J ends lost 8 bases and 4 bases, in that order; junction bases with no gene match: 9. CDR1 MDHEN and CDR2 SYDVKM come from the germline V gene. The CDR3 is 14 residues long. CDR3: CASRITGGLYEQYF. Written as DNA, the CDR3 is TGTGCCAGCCGAATAACAGGGGGCCTTTACGAGCAGTACTTC.

This clonotype came up a few times. This chain links TRBV4-2 with TRBJ2-7; 10 nucleotides line up with TRBD2. The CDR3 loop spans 16 amino acids. J lost 7 bases, V lost 1 base, and 10 bases had no gene match. CDR1 and CDR2 (germline): LGHNA, YNFKEQ. The CDR3 bases are TGTGCCAGCAGCCAAGGTTCGGCTAGCGGGAGTCCGGAGCAGTACTTC. Its translation: CASSQGSASGSPEQYF.

The chain links TRBV10-1 to TRBJ1-6; perhaps TRBD1 as D (5 bases). V was pared by 3 bases and J by 7 bases, with 10 bases between. The germline CDR1 and CDR2 sequences are WNHNN and SYGVQD (reference sequence). The CDR3 has 14 residues. This CDR3 reads CASSEGVWNSPLHF. The CDR3 DNA reads as TGCGCCAGCAGTGAAGGGGTCTGGAATTCACCCCTCCACTTT.

The chain carries TRBV28 and TRBJ2-2; D unresolved. Germline V gene sequence: CDR1 MDHEN, CDR2 SYDVKM. This CDR3 spans 13 amino acids. V gave up 11 bases and J gave up 7 bases, with 17 bases separating them. The CDR3 sequence is CAANPLGFGELFF. In nucleotides, the CDR3 is TGTGCCGCCAACCCCCTAGGGTTCGGGGAGCTGTTTTTT. The full variable domain, in which reference TRBV28 and TRBJ2-2 provide the parts outside the CDR3, is DVKVTQSSRYLVKRTGEKVFLECVQDMDHENMFWYRQDPGLGLRLIYFSYDVKMKEKGDIPEGYSVSREKKERFSLILESASTNQTSMYLCAANPLGFGELFFGEGSRLTVL.

The chain links TRBV2 to TRBJ2-3; 7 nucleotides match TRBD1. The CDR3 has 13 residues. V gave up 7 bases and J gave up 7 bases; unmatched junction bases: 8. From germline, CDR1 is SNHLY and CDR2 FYNNEI. The CDR3 sequence is CASKGTEGHTQYF. The CDR3 coding sequence is TGTGCCAGCAAGGGGACAGAGGGTCATACGCAGTATTTT.

The chain carries TRBV10-1 and TRBJ2-7; 8 bases align to TRBD1. Germline trimming cut 9 bases from V and 3 bases from J; bases unmatched to any gene: 7. In germline, CDR1 is WNHNN, CDR2 SYGVQD (reference sequence). The CDR3 runs to 13 residues. CDR3 in amino acids: CARRTGSLYEQYF. The CDR3 coding sequence is TGCGCCAGACGGACAGGGTCCCTCTACGAGCAGTACTTC.

The CDR3 coding sequence is TGTGCCAGCAGCTTAGGCGGGGGGGCCTACGAGCAGTACTTC. Translating it yields CASSLGGGAYEQYF. The chain links TRBV7-2 to TRBJ2-7, with 9 bases identical to TRBD2. The V and J ends lost 1 base and 2 bases, in that order; junction bases with no gene match: 0. The V gene's germline CDR1 is SGHTA and CDR2 FQGNSA. This CDR3 comprises 14 residues.

This chain uses TRBV7-3 with TRBJ2-7; possibly TRBD1 for D (6 bases). V was trimmed by 3 bases and J by 2 bases, leaving 17 bases between them. The CDR3 has 16 residues. Germline V gives CDR1 SGHTA, CDR2 FQGTGA. CDR3 protein: CASSLPIQGNTYEQYF. In DNA, the CDR3 is TGTGCCAGCAGCTTGCCCATACAGGGAAATACCTACGAGCAGTACTTC.

This clonotype was seen only a few times. V gene TRBV6-1 combines with J gene TRBJ2-5; weak D call: TRBD2 (7 bases). This CDR3 comprises 14 residues. V lost 6 bases, J lost 5 bases, and 16 bases lay in between. CDR1 is MNHNS and CDR2 is SASEGT in the germline V gene. In DNA form, the CDR3 reads TGTGCCAGCAGGTTAGGGGGGGGTGTGGAGACCCAGTACTTC. Residues: CASRLGGGVETQYF.

This rearrangement joins TRBV6-5 to TRBJ2-7; the match to TRBD1 covers 7 bases. Germline CDR1 and CDR2: MNHEY and SVGAGI. This CDR3 is 15 amino acids long. V lost 6 bases, J lost 3 bases, and 11 bases stayed unmatched. This CDR3 is CASRRTGTAGYEQYF. The CDR3 coding sequence is TGTGCCAGCAGACGTACCGGGACAGCAGGCTACGAGCAGTACTTC.

V is TRBV19 and J is TRBJ2-3, with 9 bases lining up with TRBD2. In germline, CDR1 is LNHDA, CDR2 SQIVND (reference sequence). This CDR3 region has 15 residues. V lost 8 bases, J lost 2 bases, and 8 bases stayed unmatched. The CDR3 spells CASGRTSANTDTQYF. CDR3 coding DNA: TGTGCCAGTGGCCGGACTAGCGCAAACACAGATACGCAGTATTTT.

This rearrangement joins TRBV20-1 to TRBJ2-5, with TRBD2 matching over 8 bases. Germline assignment: CDR1 DFQATT and CDR2 SNEGSKA (reference sequence). V trimming: 3 bases; J trimming: 2 bases; junction bases outside the gene matches: 11. This CDR3 comprises 16 residues. The CDR3 coding sequence is TGCAGTGCTAGCCCTACTAGCGGAGTTACACAAGAGACCCAGTACTTC. It encodes CSASPTSGVTQETQYF.

This sequence joins TRBV7-8 and TRBJ2-7; possible D gene TRBD2, 7 bases. The CDR3 is 15 residues long. Per the germline V gene, CDR1 is SGHVS and CDR2 is FQNEAQ. Trimming stripped 2 bases from V and 3 bases from J, with 14 bases between. CDR3 sequence reads: CASSLRGGIGYEQYF. Here the CDR3 DNA reads TGTGCCAGCAGCTTACGCGGGGGCATAGGCTACGAGCAGTACTTC.

The count of this clonotype is one. V usage is TRBV7-9 and J usage is TRBJ2-2; no reliable D call. This CDR3 region has 12 residues. The V end lost 3 bases, the J end lost 8 bases, and 7 bases lay between the germline ends. Germline V CDR1 and CDR2: SEHNR, FQNEAQ (reference sequence). CDR3 protein: CASSLGLGELFF. The CDR3 DNA reads TGTGCCAGCAGCTTGGGATTAGGGGAGCTGTTTTTT.

With regard to this clonotype: A read error may be the cause here, since a much bigger clone is one base away. V and J are TRBV2 and TRBJ1-6; no firm D call. Deletions cut 4 bases from V and 0 bases from J, with 7 bases between. The germline V gene encodes CDR1 SNHLY and CDR2 FYNNEI. This CDR3 has 15 amino acids. The CDR3 DNA reads TGTGCCAGCAGTGGCCAGAGCTCCTATAATTCACCCCTCCACTTT. Residues: CASSGQSSYNSPLHF.

This clonotype was picked up a small number of times. The DNA of the CDR3 is TGTGCCAGCAGTGGGTTACAGGACGACAATCAGCCCCAGCATTTT. It codes for CASSGLQDDNQPQHF. This chain uses TRBV12-3 or TRBV12-4 with TRBJ1-5; a weak D match, TRBD1 (5 bases). This CDR3 has 15 amino acids. The V and J ends lost 5 bases and 3 bases respectively, with 14 bases between them.

The V gene is TRBV28, the J gene TRBJ2-7; possible D gene TRBD2, 6 bases. The germline V and J ends were trimmed by 3 bases and 3 bases, with 21 bases remaining between them. Per the germline V gene, CDR1 is MDHEN and CDR2 is SYDVKM. This CDR3 has 17 amino acids. CDR3 sequence reads: CASSFLPTAGTDYEQYF. CDR3 DNA sequence: TGTGCCAGCAGTTTTCTACCAACTGCCGGGACTGACTACGAGCAGTACTTC.

The chain combines TRBV7-9 with TRBJ1-6, with D possibly matching TRBD1 (5 bases). This CDR3 spans 13 amino acids. The germline V gene has CDR1 SEHNR and CDR2 FQNEAQ (reference sequence). The ends were cut back, 11 bases at V and 8 bases at J, with 16 bases in the middle. Here the CDR3 DNA reads TGTGCCGTACAGGCCCTATCTGATTCACCCCTCCACTTT. Translating it yields CAVQALSDSPLHF. Looking up the rest from reference TRBV7-9 and TRBJ1-6 gives the full variable domain: DTGVSQNPRHKITKRGQNVTFRCDPISEHNRLYWYRQTLGQGPEFLTYFQNEAQLEKSRLLSDRFSAERPKGSFSTLEIQRTEQGDSAMYLCAVQALSDSPLHFGNGTRLTVT.

The V call is TRBV20-1, the J call TRBJ2-7; perhaps TRBD1 as D (5 bases). Trimming took 2 bases from V and 4 from J, leaving 18 bases between them. Germline CDR1 is DFQATT and CDR2 is SNEGSKA (reference sequence). CDR3 length: 15 amino acids. The CDR3, as DNA: TGCAGTGCTAGATTTTGGCAGGGTAGTGTATACGAGCAGTACTTC. Translating it yields CSARFWQGSVYEQYF.

The chain carries TRBV19 and TRBJ2-7, with 12 bases identical to TRBD1. The CDR3 totals 17 residues. CDR1 and CDR2 from the germline V gene are LNHDA and SQIVND (reference sequence). J was trimmed by 4 bases and V by 9 bases; bases with no gene match: 16. For the CDR3, the DNA is TGTGCCAGCAGGCCCCCGTTGGGACAGGGGGCGAGATACGAGCAGTACTTC. Translating it yields CASRPPLGQGARYEQYF.

Only a few counts were recorded for this clonotype. Written as DNA, the CDR3 is TGTGCCAGCAGTGTCCCGCTAGCGGGAGGAAACCCGTACCAAGAGACCCAGTACTTC. Its protein is CASSVPLAGGNPYQETQYF. The chain links TRBV6-1 to TRBJ2-5; 11 bases are shared with TRBD2. This CDR3 is 19 amino acids long. V lost 4 bases and J lost 0; bases outside the gene matches: 13. Germline lookup yields CDR1 MNHNS and CDR2 SASEGT.

The rearrangement links TRBV12-3 or TRBV12-4 to TRBJ2-5, with D perhaps being TRBD1 or TRBD2 (5 bases each). V was pared by 4 bases and J by 0 bases, with 12 bases between. The CDR3 is 15 amino acids. CDR3 nucleotide sequence: TGTGCCAGCAGTTATGCCGGGGCATACCAAGAGACCCAGTACTTC. This gives the protein CASSYAGAYQETQYF.

This clonotype has a single count. The chain is built from TRBV5-1 and TRBJ1-1; D ambiguous. The CDR3 length is 13 residues. Germline V gene sequence: CDR1 SGHRS, CDR2 YFSETQ. The V gene lost 5 bases and the J gene lost 3 bases, with 11 bases spanning the gap. The CDR3 protein is CASSTGKYTEAFF. The CDR3 DNA is TGCGCCAGCAGTACGGGAAAGTACACTGAAGCTTTCTTT. Together with reference TRBV5-1 and TRBJ1-1, the CDR3 gives the full variable domain: KAGVTQTPRYLIKTRGQQVTLSCSPISGHRSVSWYQQTPGQGLQFLFEYFSETQRNKGNFPGRFSGRQFSNSRSEMNVSTLELGDSALYLCASSTGKYTEAFFGQGTRLTVV.

This sequence joins TRBV12-3 or TRBV12-4 and TRBJ2-2; D gene ambiguous. V was cut by 4 bases and J by 5 bases, with 8 bases left in between. The CDR3 contains 13 residues. Here the CDR3 DNA reads TGTGCCAGCAGTTCGACCCGTACCGGGGAGCTGTTTTTT. Protein sequence: CASSSTRTGELFF.

A remark on this clonotype: A clone one base away is much larger, so this may be a read error. This chain connects TRBV30 to TRBJ2-2; D perhaps matches TRBD2 (6 bases). V lost 1 base and J 4 bases, leaving 13 bases between the germline ends. CDR1 and CDR2 (germline): GTSNPN, SVGIG (reference sequence). This CDR3 is 15 amino acids long. CDR3 loop: CAWSGGDSSTGELFF. As DNA, the CDR3 is TGTGCCTGGAGTGGCGGGGACTCGAGCACCGGGGAGCTGTTTTTT.

This clonotype has more than one count but fewer than ten. The chain carries TRBV28 and TRBJ2-3; the D is unclear. This CDR3 region has 15 residues. V was shortened by 5 bases and J by 0 bases, with 12 bases between the two germline ends. Per the germline V gene, CDR1 is MDHEN and CDR2 is SYDVKM. In nucleotides, the CDR3 is TGTGCCAGCAGTGCTATACGTACTAGCACAGATACGCAGTATTTT. Residues: CASSAIRTSTDTQYF.

CDR3 sequence (DNA): TGTGCCAGCAGCTTAGGGCTACGTGATACGCAGTATTTT. Encoded protein: CASSLGLRDTQYF. The gene calls are TRBV7-2 and TRBJ2-3, with no clear D. From germline, CDR1 is SGHTA and CDR2 FQGNSA. The V gene lost 1 base and the J gene lost 6 bases, with 8 bases spanning the gap. This CDR3 has 13 residues.

This clonotype was counted between two and nine times. This chain connects TRBV2 to TRBJ2-7; TRBD1 matches 11 bases. V shed 10 bases, J shed 1 base, and the junction held 3 bases outside the gene matches. CDR1 and CDR2 (germline): SNHLY, FYNNEI. CDR3 length: 13 residues. The CDR3 DNA reads as TGTGCCACCGGGACAGGGGGATCCTACGAGCAGTACTTC. It yields the protein CATGTGGSYEQYF.

J is TRBJ2-7 and V is TRBV6-5; D is possibly TRBD2 (6 bases). Trimming removed 5 bases at V and 7 bases at J, with 18 bases between. The CDR3 runs 14 residues. CDR1 MNHEY and CDR2 SVGAGI come from the germline V gene. In DNA, the CDR3 is TGTGCCAGCAGTGCGGGACCCTCGACCCTAGAGCAGTACTTC. Amino acid sequence: CASSAGPSTLEQYF.